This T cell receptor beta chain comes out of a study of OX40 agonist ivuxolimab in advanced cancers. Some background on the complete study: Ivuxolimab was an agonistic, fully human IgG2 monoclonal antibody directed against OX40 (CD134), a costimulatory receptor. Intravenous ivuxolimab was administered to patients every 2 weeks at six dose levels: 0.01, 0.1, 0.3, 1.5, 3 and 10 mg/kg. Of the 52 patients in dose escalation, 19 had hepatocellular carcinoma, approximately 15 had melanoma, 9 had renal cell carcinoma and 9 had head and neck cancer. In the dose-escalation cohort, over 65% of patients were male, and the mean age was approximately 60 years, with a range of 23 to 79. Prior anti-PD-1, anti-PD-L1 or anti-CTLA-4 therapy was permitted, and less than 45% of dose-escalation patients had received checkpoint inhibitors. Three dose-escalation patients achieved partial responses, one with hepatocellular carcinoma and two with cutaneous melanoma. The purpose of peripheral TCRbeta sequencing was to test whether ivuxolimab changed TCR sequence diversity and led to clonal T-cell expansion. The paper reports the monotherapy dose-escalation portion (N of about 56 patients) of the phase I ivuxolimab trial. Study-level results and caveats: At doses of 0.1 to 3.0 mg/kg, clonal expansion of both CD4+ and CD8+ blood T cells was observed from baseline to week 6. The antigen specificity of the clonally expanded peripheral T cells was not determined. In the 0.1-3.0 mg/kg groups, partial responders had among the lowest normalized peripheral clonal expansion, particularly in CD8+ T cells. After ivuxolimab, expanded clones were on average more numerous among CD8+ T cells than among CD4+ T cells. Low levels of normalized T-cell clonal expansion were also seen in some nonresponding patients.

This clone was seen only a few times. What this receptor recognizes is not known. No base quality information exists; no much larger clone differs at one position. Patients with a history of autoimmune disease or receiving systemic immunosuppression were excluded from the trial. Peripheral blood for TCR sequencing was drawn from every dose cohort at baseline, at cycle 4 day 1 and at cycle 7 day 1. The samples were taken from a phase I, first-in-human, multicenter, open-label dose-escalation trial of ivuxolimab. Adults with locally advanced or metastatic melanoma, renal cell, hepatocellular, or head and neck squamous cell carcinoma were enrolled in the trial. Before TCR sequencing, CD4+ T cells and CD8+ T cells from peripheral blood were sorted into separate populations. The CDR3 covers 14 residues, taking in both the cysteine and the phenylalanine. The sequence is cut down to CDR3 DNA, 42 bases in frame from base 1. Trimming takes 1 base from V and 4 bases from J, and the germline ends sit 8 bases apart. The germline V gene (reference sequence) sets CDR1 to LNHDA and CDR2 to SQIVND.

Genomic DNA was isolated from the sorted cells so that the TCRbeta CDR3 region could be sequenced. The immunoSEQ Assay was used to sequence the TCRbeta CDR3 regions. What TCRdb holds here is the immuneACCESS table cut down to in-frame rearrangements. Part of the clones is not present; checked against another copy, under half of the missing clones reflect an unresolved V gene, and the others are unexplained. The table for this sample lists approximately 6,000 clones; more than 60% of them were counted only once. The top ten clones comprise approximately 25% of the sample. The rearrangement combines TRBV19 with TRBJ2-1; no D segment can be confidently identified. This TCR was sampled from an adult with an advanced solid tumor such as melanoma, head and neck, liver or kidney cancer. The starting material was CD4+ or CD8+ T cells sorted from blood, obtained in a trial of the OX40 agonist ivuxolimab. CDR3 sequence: CASSIGADYNEQFF. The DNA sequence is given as TGTGCCAGTAGTATAGGGGCAGATTACAATGAGCAGTTCTTC.